One sample yielded the 20 T cell receptor beta chains listed below, sequenced in a study of blood T cell repertoires in COVID-19. Clones were sequenced by immunoSEQ multiplex PCR, and TCRdb holds only the in-frame ones, with some missing. The sample comprises 100,000 to 150,000 clones, around 81% of which are singletons, and 2% to 2.5% rests with the top ten. Material for sequencing was peripheral blood. The receptors derive from a man in his 70s with acute or convalescent COVID-19.

The V gene is TRBV4-1, the J gene TRBJ1-4, with D possibly TRBD1 on 6 matching bases. The germline V gene encodes CDR1 MGHRA and CDR2 YSYEKL. The CDR3 spans 14 residues. V was cut by 8 bases and J by 8 bases, with 18 bases left in between. The chain's CDR3 is CASGRGGRGEKLFF. In DNA, the CDR3 is TGCGCCAGCGGACGAGGGGGACGAGGGGAAAAACTGTTTTTT.

This clone was observed a handful of times. The chain uses TRBV30 and TRBJ2-2, with TRBD1 identical over 7 bases. V gave up 3 bases and J gave up 0 bases; unmatched junction bases: 1. This CDR3 is built from 14 residues. CDR1 is GTSNPN and CDR2 is SVGIG in the germline V gene (reference sequence). CDR3 region: CAWRGQTNTGELFF. DNA for the CDR3: TGTGCCTGGAGGGGACAGACGAACACCGGGGAGCTGTTTTTT.

The V call is TRBV4-3, the J call TRBJ2-1, with unresolved D. With 1 base removed from V and 9 bases from J, the gap between germline ends came to 10 bases. CDR3 length: 13 residues. Germline V lookup: CDR1 LGHNA, CDR2 YSLEER. The DNA for the CDR3 is TGCGCCAGCAGCCAAGCTCTACTTTCTGAGCAGTTCTTC. This gives the protein CASSQALLSEQFF.

The rearrangement links TRBV18 to TRBJ2-7; D not certain. This CDR3 spans 13 amino acids. Germline V gene lookup returns CDR1 KGHSH and CDR2 LQKENI. V lost 1 base and J 3 bases, leaving 7 bases between the germline ends. CDR3 region: CASSPHPGYEQYF. The CDR3 DNA follows: TGTGCCAGCTCACCACACCCCGGCTACGAGCAGTACTTC.

This clone was seen ten or more times. This rearrangement joins TRBV4-3 to TRBJ1-6, with 7 bases fitting TRBD1. Germline CDR1 reads LGHNA; CDR2 reads YSLEER. V shed 4 bases, J shed 8 bases, and the junction held 8 bases outside the gene matches. The CDR3 runs to 15 residues. CDR3 DNA: TGCGCCAGCAGCCTAAGACAGGGAGATGATTCACCCCTCCACTTT. Encoded protein: CASSLRQGDDSPLHF.

This rearrangement joins TRBV7-2 to TRBJ1-5, with D possibly TRBD1 on 6 matching bases. The CDR3 contains 16 residues. Germline CDR1 SGHTA, CDR2 FQGNSA. Trimming left V 2 bases short and J 5 bases short, with 16 bases between. In DNA form, the CDR3 reads TGTGCCAGCAGCTTATTTAGGGGGAGTATGGATCAGCCCCAGCATTTT. Translating it yields CASSLFRGSMDQPQHF.

V usage is TRBV24-1 and J usage is TRBJ1-5, with D possibly TRBD1 on 6 matching bases. The V end was cut by 2 bases, the J end by 4 bases, with 8 bases between. The CDR3 sequence is 14 residues long. Per germline, CDR1 KGHDR and CDR2 SFDVKD. The CDR3 nucleotides are TGTGCCACCAGTGATTCCAGGGGTAATCAGCCCCAGCATTTT. This gives the protein CATSDSRGNQPQHF.

Written as DNA, the CDR3 is TGTGCCTGGAGTGTACCCGGGACAGGCCCCTACGAGCAGTACTTC. Protein sequence: CAWSVPGTGPYEQYF. The chain employs TRBV30 and TRBJ2-7; 8 bases are a match to TRBD1. The length of the CDR3 is 15 residues. In germline, CDR1 is GTSNPN, CDR2 SVGIG (reference sequence). V was clipped by 0 bases and J by 2 bases; unmatched bases: 6.

The chain links TRBV10-2 to TRBJ2-7, with 7 bases identical to TRBD1. In germline, CDR1 is WSHSY, CDR2 SAAADI. The CDR3 is 16 residues long. Trimming cost V 2 bases and J 5 bases; bases outside gene matches: 12. The CDR3 region is CASSEGGGVQGHEQYF. The CDR3 DNA is TGCGCCAGCAGTGAGGGGGGTGGGGTACAGGGGCACGAGCAGTACTTC.

In this sample, this clone turned up a few times. This sequence joins TRBV11-3 and TRBJ1-2; D gene ambiguous. Germline-derived CDR1 and CDR2 are SGHNT and YENEEA. V was shortened by 5 bases and J by 8 bases, with 27 bases between the two germline ends. This CDR3 is 17 amino acids long. CDR3 DNA: TGTGCCAGCAGCCCGTGGTGGGAATCCGGGGAACCAAGGGGCTACACCTTC. Its translation is CASSPWWESGEPRGYTF. The whole variable domain, remainder taken from reference TRBV11-3 and TRBJ1-2, is EAGVVQSPRYKIIEKKQPVAFWCNPISGHNTLYWYLQNLGQGPELLIRYENEEAVDDSQLPKDRFSAERLKGVDSTLKIQPAELGDSAVYLCASSPWWESGEPRGYTFGSGTRLTVV.

This chain uses TRBV7-3 with TRBJ1-1; D is unclear. With 5 bases removed from V and 4 bases from J, the gap between germline ends came to 11 bases. Looked up from germline, CDR1 is SGHTA and CDR2 is FQGTGA. The CDR3 extends over 13 amino acids. CDR3 sequence reads: CASSPRLGTEAFF. DNA of the CDR3: TGTGCCAGCAGCCCCAGGTTGGGCACTGAAGCTTTCTTT.

This chain links TRBV14 with TRBJ2-7, with 7 bases identical to TRBD1. V shed 4 bases, J shed 10 bases, and the junction held 4 bases outside the gene matches. The germline CDR1 and CDR2 sequences are SGHDN and FVKESK. The CDR3 extends over 11 amino acids. CDR3 DNA: TGTGCCAGCAGCCCAGGGACAGTCCAGTACTTC. It translates to CASSPGTVQYF.

The V call is TRBV4-3, the J call TRBJ1-1; D is ambiguous. Germline CDR1 is LGHNA and CDR2 is YSLEER. V lost 0 bases to trimming and J lost 4 bases, with 9 bases between them. The CDR3 totals 14 residues. CDR3 residues: CASSQDLHSTEAFF. Written as DNA, the CDR3 is TGCGCCAGCAGCCAAGACCTACACAGCACTGAAGCTTTCTTT.

The chain couples TRBV5-5 to TRBJ2-1; D is perhaps TRBD1 (5 bases). The V gene lost 4 bases and the J gene lost 15 bases, with 17 bases spanning the gap. This CDR3 has 12 residues. Germline loops: CDR1 SGHKS, CDR2 YYEKEE (reference sequence). The CDR3 is CASSRQGTFPFF. The DNA for the CDR3 is TGTGCCAGCAGCCGGCAGGGCACTTTTCCGTTCTTC. The entire variable domain, with the rest obtained from reference TRBV5-5 and TRBJ2-1, is as follows: DAGVTQSPTHLIKTRGQQVTLRCSPISGHKSVSWYQQVLGQGPQFIFQYYEKEERGRGNFPDRFSARQFPNYSSELNVNALLLGDSALYLCASSRQGTFPFFGPGTRLTVL.

Here the CDR3 DNA reads TGTGCCAGCAGCCCCGACAGGGGCGGCTATGGCTACACCTTC. It codes for CASSPDRGGYGYTF. The chain links TRBV5-4 to TRBJ1-2; the match to TRBD1 covers 8 bases. CDR3 length: 14 amino acids. Germline V lookup: CDR1 SGHNT, CDR2 YYREEE (reference sequence). V lost 4 bases and J lost 4; bases outside the gene matches: 6.

The V gene is TRBV5-8, the J gene TRBJ1-2; perhaps TRBD1 as D (5 bases). V gave up 4 bases and J gave up 8 bases, with 21 bases separating them. Looked up from germline, CDR1 is SGHTS and CDR2 is YDEGEE. The length of the CDR3 is 15 residues. CDR3 residues: CASSRTSDGGDGYTF. The CDR3 DNA reads TGTGCCAGCAGCCGTACCTCCGATGGGGGGGACGGCTACACCTTC.

The genes are TRBV4-3 and TRBJ2-1, with 13 bases matching TRBD2. The CDR3 sequence is 17 residues long. Germline V gene data show CDR1 as LGHNA and CDR2 as YSLEER. Trimming at V came to 4 bases and at J to 2 bases, leaving 5 bases not matched to a gene. CDR3 nucleotide sequence: TGCGCCAGCAGCCTGGGGACTAGCGGGGAAACCTACAATGAGCAGTTCTTC. Translated, it gives CASSLGTSGETYNEQFF.

The rearrangement joins TRBV18 to TRBJ2-1; 12 bases line up with TRBD2. V lost 1 base, J lost 2 bases, and 6 bases stayed unmatched. Germline V gene lookup returns CDR1 KGHSH and CDR2 LQKENI. The length of the CDR3 is 18 residues. This CDR3 reads CASSPLTSGGNAYNEQFF. The CDR3 DNA follows: TGTGCCAGCTCACCACTGACTAGCGGGGGCAATGCCTACAATGAGCAGTTCTTC.

This rearrangement joins TRBV5-1 to TRBJ2-1; possibly TRBD1 for D (6 bases). V dropped 4 bases and J dropped 6 bases, with 17 bases sitting between them. This CDR3 region has 15 residues. CDR1 is SGHRS, CDR2 YFSETQ, per germline. CDR3 in DNA: TGCGCCAGCAGCCAAACCACGGTACAGGGCAATGAGCAGTTCTTC. Translated, it gives CASSQTTVQGNEQFF.

This clone appeared a few times. The genes are TRBV28 and TRBJ1-1, with D unresolved. V was cut by 3 bases and J by 6 bases, with 5 bases left in between. The V gene's germline CDR1 is MDHEN and CDR2 SYDVKM. This CDR3 is 11 amino acids long. The DNA of the CDR3 is TGTGCCAGCAGTTTTTTCGCTGAAGCTTTCTTT. Its translation is CASSFFAEAFF.